The clone carrying this T cell receptor (beta chain) was found many times. Its antigen is not identified. This CDR3 has 11 residues. V gave up 3 bases and J gave up 13 bases, with 10 bases separating them. A single record per CDR3 protein comes from TCRdb applying MiXCR to the reads. The table records approximately 490,000 distinct CDR3 sequences, approximately 10% of them present only once. This specimen comes from a study of T cell repertoires in cytomegalovirus infection. The study's findings and limits: HLA-C-restricted CMV-specific TCR beta clonotypes prevailed in the ex vivo response.

This receptor was identified in a human donor in good health (CMV status not recorded). Some clones in this sample may be carry-over from other donors' samples. The chain has TRBV12-3 or TRBV12-4 and TRBJ2-1; D is ambiguous. The sequenced sample was PBMCs. The CDR3 sequence: CASSFDPIQFF. The CDR3 coding sequence is TGTGCCAGCAGTTTTGACCCGATTCAGTTCTTC.